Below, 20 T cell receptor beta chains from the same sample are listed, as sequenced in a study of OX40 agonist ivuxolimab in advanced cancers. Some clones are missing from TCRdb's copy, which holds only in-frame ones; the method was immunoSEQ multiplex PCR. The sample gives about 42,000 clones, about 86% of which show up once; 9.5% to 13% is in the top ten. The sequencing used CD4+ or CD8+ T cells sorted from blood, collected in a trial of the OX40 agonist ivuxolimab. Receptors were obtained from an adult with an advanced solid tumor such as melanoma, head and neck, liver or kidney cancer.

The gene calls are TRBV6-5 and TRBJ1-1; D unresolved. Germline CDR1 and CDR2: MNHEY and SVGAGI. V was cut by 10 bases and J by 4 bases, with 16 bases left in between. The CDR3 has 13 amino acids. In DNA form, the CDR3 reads TGTGCCACCCAGTGGGCGGGAGCCACTGAAGCTTTCTTT. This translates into CATQWAGATEAFF.

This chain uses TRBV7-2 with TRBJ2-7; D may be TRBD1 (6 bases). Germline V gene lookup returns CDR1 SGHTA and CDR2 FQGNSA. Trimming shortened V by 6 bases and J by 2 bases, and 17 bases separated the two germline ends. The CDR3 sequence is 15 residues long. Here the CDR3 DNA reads TGTGCCAGCAGATTCTTAGACAGGAGTCCCTACGAGCAGTACTTC. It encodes CASRFLDRSPYEQYF.

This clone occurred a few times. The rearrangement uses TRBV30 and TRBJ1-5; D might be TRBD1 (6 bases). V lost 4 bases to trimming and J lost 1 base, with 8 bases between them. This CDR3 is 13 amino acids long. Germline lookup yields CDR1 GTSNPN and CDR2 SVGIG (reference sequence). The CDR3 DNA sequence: TGTGCCTGGACAGGGGCCAGCAATCAGCCCCAGCATTTT. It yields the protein CAWTGASNQPQHF. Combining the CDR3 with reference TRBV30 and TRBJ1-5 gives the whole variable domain SQTIHQWPATLVQPVGSPLSLECTVEGTSNPNLYWYRQAAGRGLQLLFYSVGIGQISSEVPQNLSASRPQDRQFILSSKKLLLSDSGFYLCAWTGASNQPQHFGDGTRLSIL.

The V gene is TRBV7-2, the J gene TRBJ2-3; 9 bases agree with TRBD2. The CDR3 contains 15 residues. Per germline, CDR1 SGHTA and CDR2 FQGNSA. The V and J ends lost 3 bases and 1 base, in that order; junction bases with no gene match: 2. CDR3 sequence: CASSFIAGGTDTQYF. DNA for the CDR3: TGTGCCAGCAGCTTCATAGCGGGGGGCACAGATACGCAGTATTTT.

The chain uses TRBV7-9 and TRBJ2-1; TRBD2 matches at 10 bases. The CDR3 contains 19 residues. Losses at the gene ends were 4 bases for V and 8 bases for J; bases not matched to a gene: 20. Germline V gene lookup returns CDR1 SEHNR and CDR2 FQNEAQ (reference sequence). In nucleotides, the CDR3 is TGTGCCAGCAGCTCGCCCGTCAGTCTTGAAGCGGGAGGGCCTCATGAGCAGTTCTTC. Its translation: CASSSPVSLEAGGPHEQFF.

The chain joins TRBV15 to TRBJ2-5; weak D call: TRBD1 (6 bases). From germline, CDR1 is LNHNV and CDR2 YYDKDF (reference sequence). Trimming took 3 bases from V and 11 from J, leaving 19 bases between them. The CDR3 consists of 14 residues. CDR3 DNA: TGTGCCACCAGCAGCAGCCGGGACACAAGCCCACAGTACTTC. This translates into CATSSSRDTSPQYF.

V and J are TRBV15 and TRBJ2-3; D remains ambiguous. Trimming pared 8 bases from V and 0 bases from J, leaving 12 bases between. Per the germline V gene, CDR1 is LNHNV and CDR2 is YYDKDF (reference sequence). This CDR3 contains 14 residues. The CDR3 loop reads CATSVGSSTDTQYF. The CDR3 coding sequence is TGTGCCACCTCAGTCGGGTCTAGCACAGATACGCAGTATTTT.

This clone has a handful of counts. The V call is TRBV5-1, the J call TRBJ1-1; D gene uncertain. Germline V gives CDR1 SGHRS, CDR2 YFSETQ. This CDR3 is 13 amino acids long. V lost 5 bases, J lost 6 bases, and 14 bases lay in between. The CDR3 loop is CASRTVSYAEAFF. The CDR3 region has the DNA TGCGCCAGCAGGACCGTGAGTTACGCTGAAGCTTTCTTT.

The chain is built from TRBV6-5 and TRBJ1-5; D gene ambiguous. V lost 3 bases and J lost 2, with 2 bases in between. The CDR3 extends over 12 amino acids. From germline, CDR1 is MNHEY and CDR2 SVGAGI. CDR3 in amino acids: CASSYGNQPQHF. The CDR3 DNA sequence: TGTGCCAGCAGTTATGGCAATCAGCCCCAGCATTTT.

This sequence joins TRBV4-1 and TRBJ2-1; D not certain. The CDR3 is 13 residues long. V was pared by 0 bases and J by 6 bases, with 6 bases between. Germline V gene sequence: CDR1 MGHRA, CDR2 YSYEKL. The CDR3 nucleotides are TGCGCCAGCAGCCAAGATAGGCTCAATGAGCAGTTCTTC. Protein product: CASSQDRLNEQFF.

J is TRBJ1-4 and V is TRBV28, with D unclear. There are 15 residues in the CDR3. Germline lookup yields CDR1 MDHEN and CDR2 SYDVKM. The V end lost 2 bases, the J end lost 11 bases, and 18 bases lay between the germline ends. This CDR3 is CASSLPQGEGEKLFF. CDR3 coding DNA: TGTGCCAGCAGTTTACCACAAGGCGAGGGAGAGAAACTGTTTTTT.

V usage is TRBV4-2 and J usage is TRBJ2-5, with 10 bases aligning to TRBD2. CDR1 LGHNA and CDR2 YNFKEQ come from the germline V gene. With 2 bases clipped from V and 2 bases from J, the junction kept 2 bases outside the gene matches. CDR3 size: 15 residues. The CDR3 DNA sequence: TGTGCCAGCAGCCAAACACTAGCGGGGCAAGAGACCCAGTACTTC. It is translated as CASSQTLAGQETQYF.

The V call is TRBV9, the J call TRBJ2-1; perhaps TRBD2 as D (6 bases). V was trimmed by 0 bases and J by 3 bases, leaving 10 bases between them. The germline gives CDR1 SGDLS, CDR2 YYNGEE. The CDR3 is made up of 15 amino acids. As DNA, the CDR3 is TGTGCCAGCAGCGTAGACGGGAGTGTCTACAATGAGCAGTTCTTC. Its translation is CASSVDGSVYNEQFF.

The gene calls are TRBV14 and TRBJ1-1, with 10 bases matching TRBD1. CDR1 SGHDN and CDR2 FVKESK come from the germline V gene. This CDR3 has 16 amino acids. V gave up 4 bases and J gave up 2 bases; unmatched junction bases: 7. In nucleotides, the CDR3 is TGTGCCAGCAGCCGAGCCGGGACAGGGGACAACACTGAAGCTTTCTTT. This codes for CASSRAGTGDNTEAFF.

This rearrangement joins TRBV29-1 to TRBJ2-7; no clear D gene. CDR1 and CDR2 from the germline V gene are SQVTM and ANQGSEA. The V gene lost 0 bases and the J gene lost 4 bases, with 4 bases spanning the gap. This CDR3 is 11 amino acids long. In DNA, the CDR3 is TGCAGCGTTGAAGAGGAGTACGAGCAGTACTTC. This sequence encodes CSVEEEYEQYF.

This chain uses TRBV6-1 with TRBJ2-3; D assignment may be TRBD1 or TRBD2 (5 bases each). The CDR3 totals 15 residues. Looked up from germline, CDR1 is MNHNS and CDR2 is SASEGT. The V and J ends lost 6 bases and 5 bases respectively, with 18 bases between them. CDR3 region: CASSPGTSLIDTQYF. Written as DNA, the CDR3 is TGTGCCAGCAGCCCCGGGACCTCCCTAATAGATACGCAGTATTTT.

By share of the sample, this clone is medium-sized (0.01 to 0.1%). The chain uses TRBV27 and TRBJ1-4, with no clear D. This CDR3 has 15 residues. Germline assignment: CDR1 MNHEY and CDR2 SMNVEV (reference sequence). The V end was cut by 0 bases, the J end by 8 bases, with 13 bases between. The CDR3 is CASSLSMWGGEKLFF. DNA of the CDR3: TGTGCCAGCAGTTTATCGATGTGGGGAGGCGAAAAACTGTTTTTT.

CDR3 sequence (DNA): TGTGCCAGCAGTCCGACAGGGGTTCTTAATTCACCCCTCCACTTT. Amino acid sequence: CASSPTGVLNSPLHF. This chain joins TRBV9 and TRBJ1-6; 8 bases map to TRBD1. This CDR3 is 15 amino acids long. From germline, CDR1 is SGDLS and CDR2 YYNGEE. V was clipped by 5 bases and J by 6 bases; unmatched bases: 7. The full variable domain, rest sourced from reference TRBV9 and TRBJ1-6, is DSGVTQTPKHLITATGQRVTLRCSPRSGDLSVYWYQQSLDQGLQFLIQYYNGEERAKGNILERFSAQQFPDLHSELNLSSLELGDSALYFCASSPTGVLNSPLHFGNGTRLTVT.

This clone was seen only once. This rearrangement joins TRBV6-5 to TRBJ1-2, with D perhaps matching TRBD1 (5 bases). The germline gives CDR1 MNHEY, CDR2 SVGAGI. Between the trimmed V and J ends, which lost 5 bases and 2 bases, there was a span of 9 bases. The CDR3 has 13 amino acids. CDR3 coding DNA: TGTGCCAGCAGTCAACGGGACAACTATGGCTACACCTTC. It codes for CASSQRDNYGYTF.

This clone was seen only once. The CDR3 region is CASSPDRGGQFF. CDR3 DNA: TGTGCCAGCAGCCCGGACAGGGGTGGCCAGTTCTTC. The chain couples TRBV4-2 to TRBJ2-1; 9 bases are shared with TRBD1. With V trimmed by 4 bases and J by 13 bases, 5 bases remained unmatched. The CDR3 is 12 residues long. Germline CDR1 LGHNA, CDR2 YNFKEQ.